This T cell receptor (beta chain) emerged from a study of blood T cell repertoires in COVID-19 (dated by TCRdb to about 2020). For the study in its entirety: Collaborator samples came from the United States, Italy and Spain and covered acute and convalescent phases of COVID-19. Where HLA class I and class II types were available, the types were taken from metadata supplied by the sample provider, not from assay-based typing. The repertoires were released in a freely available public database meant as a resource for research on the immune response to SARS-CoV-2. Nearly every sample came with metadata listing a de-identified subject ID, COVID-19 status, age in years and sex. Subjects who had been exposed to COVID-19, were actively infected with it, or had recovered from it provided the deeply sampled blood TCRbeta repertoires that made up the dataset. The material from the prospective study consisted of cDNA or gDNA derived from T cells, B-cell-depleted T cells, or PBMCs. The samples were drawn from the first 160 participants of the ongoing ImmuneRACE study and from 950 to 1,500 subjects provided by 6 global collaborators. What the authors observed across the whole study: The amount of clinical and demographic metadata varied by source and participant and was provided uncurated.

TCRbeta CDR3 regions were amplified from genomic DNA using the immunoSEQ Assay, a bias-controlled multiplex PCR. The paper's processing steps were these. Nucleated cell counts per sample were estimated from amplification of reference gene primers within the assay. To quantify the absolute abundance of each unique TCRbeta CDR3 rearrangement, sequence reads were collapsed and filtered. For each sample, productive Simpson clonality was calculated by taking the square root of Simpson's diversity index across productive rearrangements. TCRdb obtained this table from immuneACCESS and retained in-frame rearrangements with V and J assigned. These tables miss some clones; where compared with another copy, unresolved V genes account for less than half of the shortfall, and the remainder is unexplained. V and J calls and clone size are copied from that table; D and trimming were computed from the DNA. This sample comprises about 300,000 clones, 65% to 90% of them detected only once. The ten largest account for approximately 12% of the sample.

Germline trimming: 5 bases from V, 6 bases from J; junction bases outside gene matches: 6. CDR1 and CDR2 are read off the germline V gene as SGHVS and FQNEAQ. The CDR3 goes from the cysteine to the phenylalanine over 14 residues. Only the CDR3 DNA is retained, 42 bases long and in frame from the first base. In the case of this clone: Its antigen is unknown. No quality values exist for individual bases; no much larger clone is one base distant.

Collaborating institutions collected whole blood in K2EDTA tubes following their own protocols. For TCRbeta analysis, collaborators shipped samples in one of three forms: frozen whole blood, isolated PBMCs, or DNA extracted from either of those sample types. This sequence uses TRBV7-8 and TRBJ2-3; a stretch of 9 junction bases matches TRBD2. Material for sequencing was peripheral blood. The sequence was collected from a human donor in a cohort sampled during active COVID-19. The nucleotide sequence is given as TGTGCCAGCAGCCGCGGGAGGGCCGGGGATACGCAGTATTTT. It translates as CASSRGRAGDTQYF.